The 22 T cell receptor beta chains below come from one sample, sequenced in a study of blood T cell repertoires in COVID-19. The repertoire was sequenced with immunoSEQ multiplex PCR; TCRdb's copy has only in-frame clones and lacks some. The data hold roughly 80,000 clones, with over 75% observed a single time. The sequencing sample was made of peripheral blood. These receptors were taken from a human donor in a cohort sampled during active COVID-19.

This clone was observed once. V gene TRBV30 combines with J gene TRBJ1-6; TRBD1 matches 8 bases. The CDR3 totals 14 residues. J lost 7 bases, V lost 2 bases, and 4 bases had no gene match. Germline assignment: CDR1 GTSNPN and CDR2 SVGIG (reference sequence). CDR3 residues: CAWSSGTGNSPLHF. The CDR3 nucleotides are TGTGCCTGGAGTTCCGGGACAGGCAATTCACCCCTCCACTTT.

This chain uses TRBV29-1 with TRBJ1-2, with a tentative D call TRBD1 (5 bases). Germline V gene data show CDR1 as SQVTM and CDR2 as ANQGSEA. The V end was cut by 4 bases, the J end by 7 bases, with 16 bases between. The CDR3 runs to 13 residues. The DNA for the CDR3 is TGCAGCGTTGTGGGTCGGGGGGAGGGTGGCTACACCTTC. Residues: CSVVGRGEGGYTF.

This clone is medium-sized (0.01 to 0.1%) in the sample. The V and J genes are TRBV9 and TRBJ1-6; perhaps TRBD1 as D (5 bases). The germline V gene has CDR1 SGDLS and CDR2 YYNGEE. V lost 3 bases and J 7 bases, leaving 11 bases between the germline ends. This CDR3 region has 14 residues. CDR3 DNA sequence: TGTGCCAGCAGCGGAGGCGGGGCCAATTCACCCCTCCACTTT. Protein product: CASSGGGANSPLHF.

The rearrangement joins TRBV6-6 to TRBJ1-1; D gene uncertain. There are 11 residues in the CDR3. The V end was cut by 6 bases, the J end by 5 bases, with 7 bases between. Germline CDR1 reads MNHNY; CDR2 reads SVGAGI (reference sequence). CDR3 region: CASSPSTEAFF. In nucleotides, the CDR3 is TGTGCCAGCAGCCCTAGTACTGAAGCTTTCTTT.

This clone was detected a few times. The chain combines TRBV29-1 with TRBJ1-1; D ambiguous. The V gene lost 2 bases and the J gene lost 3 bases, with 13 bases spanning the gap. CDR3 length: 14 residues. From germline, CDR1 is SQVTM and CDR2 ANQGSEA. The CDR3 DNA sequence: TGCAGCGTTGAACCACTAGGGAGGGACACTGAAGCTTTCTTT. Its protein is CSVEPLGRDTEAFF. The full variable domain, its missing parts supplied by reference TRBV29-1 and TRBJ1-1, is SAVISQKPSRDICQRGTSLTIQCQVDSQVTMMFWYRQQPGQSLTLIATANQGSEATYESGFVIDKFPISRPNLTFSTLTVSNMSPEDSSIYLCSVEPLGRDTEAFFGQGTRLTVV.

There are a few counts of this clone. The chain uses TRBV10-3 and TRBJ2-7, with TRBD2 matching over 7 bases. Germline-derived CDR1 and CDR2 are ENHRY and SYGVKD. CDR3 length equals 13 residues. J was trimmed by 5 bases and V by 6 bases; bases with no gene match: 7. CDR3 DNA sequence: TGTGCCATCAGGGGGGGGTCCCGCCACGAGCAGTACTTC. Protein sequence: CAIRGGSRHEQYF.

The chain couples TRBV30 to TRBJ1-6, with no clear D. The CDR3 consists of 15 residues. From germline, CDR1 is GTSNPN and CDR2 SVGIG (reference sequence). Trimming cost V 1 base and J 7 bases, with 14 bases left between them. The CDR3 DNA is TGTGCCTGGAGTGCATCGATACGGTTAAATTCACCCCTCCACTTT. Amino acids: CAWSASIRLNSPLHF.

The chain has TRBV7-9 and TRBJ2-7; 9 nucleotides agree with TRBD1. V was clipped by 8 bases and J by 2 bases; unmatched bases: 7. This CDR3 has 14 amino acids. In germline, CDR1 is SEHNR, CDR2 FQNEAQ (reference sequence). CDR3 loop: CASRPGQGPYEQYF. The CDR3 DNA sequence: TGTGCCAGCCGACCGGGACAGGGACCCTACGAGCAGTACTTC. The full variable domain, rest sourced from reference TRBV7-9 and TRBJ2-7, is DTGVSQNPRHKITKRGQNVTFRCDPISEHNRLYWYRQTLGQGPEFLTYFQNEAQLEKSRLLSDRFSAERPKGSFSTLEIQRTEQGDSAMYLCASRPGQGPYEQYFGPGTRLTVT.

V gene TRBV13 combines with J gene TRBJ2-5; 10 bases are a match to TRBD2. The CDR3 runs to 17 residues. In germline, CDR1 is PRHDT, CDR2 FYEKMQ (reference sequence). V shed 4 bases and J 2 bases; nucleotides not matched to a gene: 10. CDR3 protein: CASSSRRLAGLQETQYF. The CDR3 nucleotides read TGTGCCAGCAGCTCAAGGAGACTAGCGGGTTTACAAGAGACCCAGTACTTC.

This CDR3 is CASSSLLEQYF. The DNA for the CDR3 is TGTGCCAGCAGTTCCCTCTTAGAGCAGTACTTC. This chain links TRBV3-1 (or the pseudogene TRBV3-2) with TRBJ2-7; D is undetermined. V lost 6 bases and J lost 7, with 10 bases in between. This CDR3 has 11 amino acids. Per germline, CDR1 LGHDT and CDR2 YNNKEL (reference sequence).

This rearrangement joins TRBV5-6 to TRBJ2-1; D possibly corresponds to TRBD2 (6 bases). The CDR3 has 14 amino acids. The V gene's germline CDR1 is SGHDT and CDR2 YYEEEE. V lost 4 bases and J 4 bases, leaving 12 bases between the germline ends. The CDR3 coding sequence is TGTGCCAGCAGCCTGGCGGGGACTTACAATGAGCAGTTCTTC. It is translated as CASSLAGTYNEQFF.

The chain carries TRBV12-5 and TRBJ2-3, with 9 bases matching TRBD2. The CDR3 covers 15 residues. The germline gives CDR1 LGHNT, CDR2 FRNRAP. The J segment lost 5 bases and the V segment lost 5 bases, leaving 8 bases of the junction unmatched. This chain's CDR3 is CASGPSGAAGDTQYF. Here the CDR3 DNA reads TGTGCTAGTGGTCCTAGCGGGGCCGCGGGAGATACGCAGTATTTT.

This chain uses TRBV30 with TRBJ1-4; D gene unclear. Trimming removed 0 bases from V and 8 bases from J, with 13 bases in between. Germline V CDR1 and CDR2: GTSNPN, SVGIG (reference sequence). This CDR3 has 14 residues. The DNA of the CDR3 is TGTGCCTGGAGTGTACCGGGGAGTGAGGAAAAACTGTTTTTT. Translation: CAWSVPGSEEKLFF.

This clone was counted between two and nine times. The CDR3 here is CASRRSSGGTDTQYF. In nucleotides, the CDR3 is TGTGCCAGCAGACGATCAAGCGGGGGCACAGATACGCAGTATTTT. The chain carries TRBV11-3 and TRBJ2-3; 7 nucleotides agree with TRBD2. Germline-derived CDR1 and CDR2 are SGHNT and YENEEA. With V trimmed by 6 bases and J by 1 base, 7 bases remained unmatched. The CDR3 length is 15 residues.

The chain has TRBV27 and TRBJ1-2, with a weak D call TRBD1 (5 bases). V was pared by 2 bases and J by 4 bases, with 8 bases between. Germline loops: CDR1 MNHEY, CDR2 SMNVEV (reference sequence). The CDR3 covers 13 residues. Here the CDR3 reads CASSLGQGYGYTF. The CDR3 bases are TGTGCCAGCAGTTTAGGTCAGGGCTATGGCTACACCTTC.

The DNA of the CDR3 is TGTGCCAGCAGTTCCGCGGGACAGAATCAGCCCCAGCATTTT. Translation: CASSSAGQNQPQHF. The chain combines TRBV6-6 with TRBJ1-5, with 7 bases fitting TRBD1. The V segment lost 4 bases and the J segment 4 bases; nucleotides outside the gene matches: 4. The CDR3 extends over 14 amino acids. Germline V CDR1 and CDR2: MNHNY, SVGAGI (reference sequence).

The chain joins TRBV19 to TRBJ1-1; D possibly corresponds to TRBD1 (6 bases). The CDR3 contains 13 residues. Trimming removed 3 bases from V and 4 bases from J, with 9 bases in between. CDR1 is LNHDA, CDR2 SQIVND, per germline (reference sequence). The CDR3 spells CASSIGGATEAFF. In DNA, the CDR3 is TGTGCCAGTAGTATTGGGGGGGCCACTGAAGCTTTCTTT.

V gene TRBV5-1 combines with J gene TRBJ2-1; D is perhaps TRBD2 (6 bases). The CDR3 spans 15 residues. V was pared by 3 bases and J by 8 bases, with 18 bases between. Germline lookup yields CDR1 SGHRS and CDR2 YFSETQ. Written as DNA, the CDR3 is TGCGCCAGCAGCTCCTTCCAAAATTCGGGGGATGAGCAGTTCTTC. As protein: CASSSFQNSGDEQFF.

The gene calls are TRBV30 and TRBJ2-5; 8 bases map to TRBD1. This CDR3 contains 16 residues. V lost 0 bases to trimming and J lost 2 bases; unmatched junction nucleotides: 8. CDR1 and CDR2 (germline): GTSNPN, SVGIG (reference sequence). The CDR3 DNA reads as TGTGCCTGGAGTGTGTCAGGGACAGGACTTCAAGAGACCCAGTACTTC. The encoded protein is CAWSVSGTGLQETQYF.

The rearrangement uses TRBV2 and TRBJ2-1; D unresolved. The germline gives CDR1 SNHLY, CDR2 FYNNEI. This CDR3 has 11 amino acids. Trimming shortened V by 7 bases and J by 4 bases, and 5 bases separated the two germline ends. The CDR3 coding sequence is TGTGCCAGCACAGGTTACAATGAGCAGTTCTTC. Translating it yields CASTGYNEQFF.

The V call is TRBV18, the J call TRBJ2-7, with D possibly matching TRBD1 (5 bases). The V and J ends lost 5 bases and 5 bases respectively, with 22 bases between them. The CDR3 is 16 amino acids. Per germline, CDR1 KGHSH and CDR2 LQKENI. CDR3 in amino acids: CASSRRGASDTHEQYF. The DNA for the CDR3 is TGTGCCAGCTCAAGGCGTGGGGCAAGTGACACCCACGAGCAGTACTTC.

This chain links TRBV18 with TRBJ2-5; 9 positions agree with TRBD1. The germline V gene has CDR1 KGHSH and CDR2 LQKENI. The CDR3 contains 14 residues. Trimming removed 5 bases from V and 6 bases from J; junction bases left unmatched: 7. CDR3 in amino acids: CASSDTGGQKTQYF. The CDR3 DNA is TGTGCCAGCTCAGACACAGGGGGCCAGAAGACCCAGTACTTC.